This T cell receptor (beta chain) was sequenced for a study of T cells in Graves' hyperthyroidism and ophthalmopathy (dated by TCRdb to the late 2010s). The study in broad terms: Peripheral blood was sampled at the time of initial diagnosis, prior to any treatment. To identify TCR V-J signatures that set the groups apart, the researchers used a discovery cohort of about a hundred patients, made up of roughly 40 with Graves' ophthalmopathy and about 55 with stable Graves' hyperthyroidism. Prospective prediction of ophthalmopathy was tested in an independent validation cohort of approximately 19 hyperthyroidism patients and roughly 16 patients who later progressed to ophthalmopathy. The 75 to 100 discovery patients were randomly divided into training and test sets at a 7:3 ratio. Thyroid tissue and blood T-cell repertoires from roughly 6 Graves' hyperthyroidism patients were also compared in the study. Once sampling was done, hyperthyroidism patients were given methimazole at a starting dose of 30 mg daily, whereas ophthalmopathy patients were given high-dose intravenous methylprednisolone. The paper describes TCR Vbeta CDR3 sequencing of 140 or so peripheral blood samples, made up of fewer than 50 ophthalmopathy patients, 70 to 75 hyperthyroidism patients and 17 progressor patients. The research as a whole found: A 13 V-J signature model separated ophthalmopathy from stable hyperthyroidism, with about 88% sensitivity and 81.08% specificity in cross-validation and 80%/75% in testing. Blood samples also contained most of the expanded thyroid clonotypes (frequency above 0.001), which suggests that blood repertoires may reflect thyroid immune responses. In validation, the model predicted progression to ophthalmopathy a median of around six months before onset, with about 71% sensitivity and about 72% specificity. No statistical method was used to fix the sample size in advance, and group allocation was not hidden from the investigators.

Stable Graves' hyperthyroidism was defined as no progression to ophthalmopathy during 18 months of follow-up. Hyperthyroidism patients were newly diagnosed, with disease duration under 2 months, and aged 18 to 65 years. Exclusion was applied to patients with uncontrolled infections, other autoimmune diseases, pregnancy or lactation. Diagnoses were established on the basis of clinical symptoms, serum thyroxine and TRAb, thyroid ultrasound, and orbital computed tomography. PBMCs were isolated from 7.5 to 10 ml of fresh peripheral blood by Ficoll-Paque density gradient centrifugation. Total RNA was extracted with Trizol reagent, and quality was checked on an Agilent 2100 Bioanalyzer. TCR beta CDR3 regions were amplified from RNA transcripts. The first round of RT-PCR for the TCR CDR3 was performed with the HTBI primer set and the Qiagen OneStep RT-PCR kit. Libraries were constructed in a second round of multiplex PCR, after which size selection and purification were performed. Paired-end sequencing of the libraries was performed with 100 bp reads on an Illumina HiSeq2000. On the study's bioinformatics: SOAPnuke was used to process the raw data, removing reads that contained adapters or uncalled bases, had a mean Phred below 15, or lacked an exact match to the constant primer or identifier. High-quality paired reads were merged using COPE v1.2.5, and each unique nucleotide sequence was defined as a clonotype. MiTCR v1.1 was used to align the clonotypes against IMGT TRBV, TRBD and TRBJ reference segments. The analysis included only V-J combinations with a frequency above 0.0001, which together covered more than 99% of the repertoires. A TCS score was defined as the ratio of F50 (clonal expansion) to E x V (chaos), with BLOSUM62-based TCRdist applied between CDR3 peptides within each V-J. Welch's t-statistics and random forest reduced 514 V-J features to about 13, which were used in a naive Bayes classifier (R e1071). TCRdb handled the public reads itself, with Q25 trimming in fastp and clone calling in MiXCR, and kept productive beta chains. Rows with one shared CDR3 protein collapse into an entry with the most common genes and DNA. These V and J calls derive from TCRdb rather than the authors' analysis. Counted in this sample were 300,000 to 350,000 distinct CDR3 sequences; 15% to 20% of them appeared once. Under 55% of the sample rests with the top ten.

This clonotype was found many times. It lacks a known antigen. Base qualities are not provided; no much larger clone lies one nucleotide away. The CDR3 sequence holds 15 residues, the cysteine and phenylalanine included. This entry keeps only the CDR3 DNA: 45 bases, framed from base 1. Trimming accounts for 6 bases at V and 4 bases at J, while the number of junction bases matched to no gene is 11. For CDR1 and CDR2, the germline V gene (reference sequence) lists LGHDT and YNNKEL. The rearrangement combines TRBV3-1 with TRBJ2-5, and 7 junctional nucleotides match TRBD2. This receptor was obtained from a woman aged 50 to 65 with Graves' hyperthyroidism. Source material: blood. The CDR3 protein is CASSLAGVSGETQYF. Read as DNA, the sequence is TGTGCCAGCAGTCTGGCGGGGGTCAGTGGAGAGACCCAGTACTTC.